The sequence of this T cell receptor (beta chain) was determined in a study of identical twins. TCRdb reprocessed the 5' RACE reads with MiXCR, giving one entry per CDR3 protein. Here the sample spans about 520,000 distinct CDR3 sequences, around 20% being singletons. The CDR3 is made up of 13 amino acids. Looked up from germline, CDR1 is ENHRY and CDR2 is SYGVKD. V was pared by 6 bases and J by 9 bases, with 5 bases of the junction left unmatched. The same data also contributed to another study, on T cells expressing NK-cell markers.

The rearrangement links TRBV10-3 to TRBJ1-5; 10 positions agree with TRBD1. The sequenced material came from CD4+ T cells sorted from blood. The TCR sequence derives from a woman aged 18-30 years in good health. CDR3 region: CAIRLDRGRPQHF. Here the CDR3 DNA reads TGTGCCATCAGGCTGGACAGGGGGAGGCCCCAGCATTTT.